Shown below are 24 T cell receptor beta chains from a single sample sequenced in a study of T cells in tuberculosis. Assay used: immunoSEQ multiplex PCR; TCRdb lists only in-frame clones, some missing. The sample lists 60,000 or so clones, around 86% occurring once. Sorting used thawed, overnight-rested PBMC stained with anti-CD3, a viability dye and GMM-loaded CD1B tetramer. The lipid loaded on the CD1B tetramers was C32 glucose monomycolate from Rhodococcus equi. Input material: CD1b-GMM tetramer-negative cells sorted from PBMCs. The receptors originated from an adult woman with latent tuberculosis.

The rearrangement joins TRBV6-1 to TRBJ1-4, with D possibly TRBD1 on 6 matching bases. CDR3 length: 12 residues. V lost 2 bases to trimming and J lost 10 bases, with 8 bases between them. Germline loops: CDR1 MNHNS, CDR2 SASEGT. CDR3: CASSERGGKLFF. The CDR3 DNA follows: TGTGCCAGCAGTGAAAGGGGGGGAAAACTGTTTTTT.

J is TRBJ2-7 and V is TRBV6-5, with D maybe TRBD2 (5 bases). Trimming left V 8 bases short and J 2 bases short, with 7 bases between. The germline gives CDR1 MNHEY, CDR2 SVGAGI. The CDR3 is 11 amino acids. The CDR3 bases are TGTGCCAGCCGGGATACCTACGAGCAGTACTTC. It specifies CASRDTYEQYF.

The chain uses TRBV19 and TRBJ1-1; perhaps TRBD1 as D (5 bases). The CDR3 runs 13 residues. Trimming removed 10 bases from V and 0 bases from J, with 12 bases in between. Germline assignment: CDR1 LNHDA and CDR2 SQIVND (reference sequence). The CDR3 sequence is CATSQGLNTEAFF. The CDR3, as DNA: TGTGCCACATCCCAGGGTTTGAACACTGAAGCTTTCTTT.

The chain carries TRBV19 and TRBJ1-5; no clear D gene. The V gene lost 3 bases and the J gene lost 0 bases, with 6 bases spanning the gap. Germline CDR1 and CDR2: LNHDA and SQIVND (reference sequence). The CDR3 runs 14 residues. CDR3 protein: CASSISVSNQPQHF. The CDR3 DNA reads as TGTGCCAGTAGTATCTCAGTTAGCAATCAGCCCCAGCATTTT.

This chain's CDR3 is CASSLGQGLHEQYF. CDR3 nucleotide sequence: TGTGCCAGCAGTTTGGGGCAGGGCCTCCACGAGCAGTACTTC. This chain uses TRBV6-5 with TRBJ2-7; weak D call: TRBD1 (5 bases). CDR1 is MNHEY, CDR2 SVGAGI, per germline. This CDR3 contains 14 residues. V was trimmed by 4 bases and J by 5 bases, leaving 15 bases between them.

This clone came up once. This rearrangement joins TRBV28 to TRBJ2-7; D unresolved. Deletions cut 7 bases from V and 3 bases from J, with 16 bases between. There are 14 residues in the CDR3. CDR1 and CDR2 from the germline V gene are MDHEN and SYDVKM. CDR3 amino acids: CASKRPERLYEQYF. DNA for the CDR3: TGTGCCAGCAAACGGCCCGAAAGACTCTACGAGCAGTACTTC.

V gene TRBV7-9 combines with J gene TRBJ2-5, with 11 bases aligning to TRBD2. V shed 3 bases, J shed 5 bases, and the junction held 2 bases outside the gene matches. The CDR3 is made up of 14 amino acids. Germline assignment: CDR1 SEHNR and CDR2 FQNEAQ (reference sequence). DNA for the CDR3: TGTGCCAGCAGCTTGGGACTAGCGGCTGAGACCCAGTACTTC. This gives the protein CASSLGLAAETQYF.

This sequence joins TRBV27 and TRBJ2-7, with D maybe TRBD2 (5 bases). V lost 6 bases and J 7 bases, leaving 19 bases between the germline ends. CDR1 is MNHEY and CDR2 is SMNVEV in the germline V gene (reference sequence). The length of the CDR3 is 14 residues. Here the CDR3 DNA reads TGTGCCAGCAGGGACGGACGGAATCCGGGAGAGCAGTACTTC. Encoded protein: CASRDGRNPGEQYF.

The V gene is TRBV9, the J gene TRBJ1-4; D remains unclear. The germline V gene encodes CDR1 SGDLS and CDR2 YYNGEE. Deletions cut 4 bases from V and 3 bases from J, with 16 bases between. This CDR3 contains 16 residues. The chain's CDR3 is CASSPSPGSPNEKLFF. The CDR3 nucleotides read TGTGCCAGCAGCCCTAGCCCGGGCTCCCCTAATGAAAAACTGTTTTTT.

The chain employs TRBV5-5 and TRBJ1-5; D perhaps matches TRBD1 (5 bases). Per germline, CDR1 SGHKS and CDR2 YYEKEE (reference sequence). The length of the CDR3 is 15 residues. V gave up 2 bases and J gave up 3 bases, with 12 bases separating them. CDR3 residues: CASSLLSTDNQPQHF. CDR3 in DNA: TGTGCCAGCAGCTTACTTTCGACAGACAATCAGCCCCAGCATTTT.

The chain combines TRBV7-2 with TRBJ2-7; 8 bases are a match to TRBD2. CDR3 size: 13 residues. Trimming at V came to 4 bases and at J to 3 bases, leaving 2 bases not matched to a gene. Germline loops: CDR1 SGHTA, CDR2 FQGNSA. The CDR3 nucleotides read TGTGCCAGCAGCTACCGGGAGGGCTACGAGCAGTACTTC. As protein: CASSYREGYEQYF.

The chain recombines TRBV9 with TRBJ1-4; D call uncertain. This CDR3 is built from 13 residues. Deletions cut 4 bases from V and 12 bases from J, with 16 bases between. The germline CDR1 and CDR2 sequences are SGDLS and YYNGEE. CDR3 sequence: CASSPSGERQLFF. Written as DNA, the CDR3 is TGTGCCAGCAGCCCCTCCGGGGAAAGGCAACTGTTTTTT. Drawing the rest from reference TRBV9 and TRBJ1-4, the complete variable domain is DSGVTQTPKHLITATGQRVTLRCSPRSGDLSVYWYQQSLDQGLQFLIQYYNGEERAKGNILERFSAQQFPDLHSELNLSSLELGDSALYFCASSPSGERQLFFGSGTQLSVL.

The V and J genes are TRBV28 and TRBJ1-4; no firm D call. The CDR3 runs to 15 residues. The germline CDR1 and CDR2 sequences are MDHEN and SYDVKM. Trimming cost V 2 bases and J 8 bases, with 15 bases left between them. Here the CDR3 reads CASSLDRGRGEKLFF. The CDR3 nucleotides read TGTGCCAGCAGTTTAGACCGCGGGAGAGGGGAAAAACTGTTTTTT.

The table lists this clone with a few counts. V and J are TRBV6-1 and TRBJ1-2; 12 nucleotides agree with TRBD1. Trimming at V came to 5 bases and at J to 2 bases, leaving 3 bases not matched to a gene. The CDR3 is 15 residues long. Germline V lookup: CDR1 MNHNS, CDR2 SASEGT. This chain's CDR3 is CASSRGTGGNYGYTF. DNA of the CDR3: TGTGCCAGCAGTCGCGGGACAGGGGGCAACTATGGCTACACCTTC.

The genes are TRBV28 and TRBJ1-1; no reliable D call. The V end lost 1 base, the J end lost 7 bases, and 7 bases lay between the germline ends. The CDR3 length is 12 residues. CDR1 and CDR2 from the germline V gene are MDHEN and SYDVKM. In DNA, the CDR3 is TGTGCCAGCAGTTTATATCCGGTTGAAGCTTTCTTT. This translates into CASSLYPVEAFF.

Written as DNA, the CDR3 is TGTGCCAGCAGTTTCTCCCGGGAGCAGTTCTTC. It encodes CASSFSREQFF. The V and J genes are TRBV28 and TRBJ2-1, with D unresolved. Trimming pared 3 bases from V and 10 bases from J, leaving 7 bases between. The CDR3 runs to 11 residues. Germline-derived CDR1 and CDR2 are MDHEN and SYDVKM.

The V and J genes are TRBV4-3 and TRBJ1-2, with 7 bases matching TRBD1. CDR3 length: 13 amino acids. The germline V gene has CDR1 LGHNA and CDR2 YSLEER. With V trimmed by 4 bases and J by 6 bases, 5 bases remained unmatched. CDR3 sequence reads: CASSPRQGDGYTF. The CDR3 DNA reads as TGCGCCAGCAGCCCCCGACAGGGAGATGGCTACACCTTC.

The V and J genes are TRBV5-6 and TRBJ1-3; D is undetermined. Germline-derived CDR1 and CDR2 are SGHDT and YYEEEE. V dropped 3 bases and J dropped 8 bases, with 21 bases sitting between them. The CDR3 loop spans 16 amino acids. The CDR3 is CASSSADKGGLDTIYF. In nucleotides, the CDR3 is TGTGCCAGCAGCTCAGCGGATAAAGGCGGACTGGACACCATATATTTT.

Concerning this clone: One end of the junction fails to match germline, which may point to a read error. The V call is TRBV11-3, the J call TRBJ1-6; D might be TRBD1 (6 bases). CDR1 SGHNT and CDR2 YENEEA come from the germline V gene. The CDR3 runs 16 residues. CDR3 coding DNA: TGTGCCAGCAGCGATACAGGGAGCTCCTATAATTCCCCCCTCCACTTT. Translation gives CASSDTGSSYNSPLHF.

DNA of the CDR3: TGTGCCAGCAGCACCCTTACGGAGGGGAGGACGCAGTATTTT. It yields the protein CASSTLTEGRTQYF. V gene TRBV7-3 combines with J gene TRBJ2-3; a possible D gene is TRBD2 (6 bases). This CDR3 comprises 14 residues. Germline V gene lookup returns CDR1 SGHTA and CDR2 FQGTGA. Trimming removed 5 bases at V and 9 bases at J, with 18 bases between.

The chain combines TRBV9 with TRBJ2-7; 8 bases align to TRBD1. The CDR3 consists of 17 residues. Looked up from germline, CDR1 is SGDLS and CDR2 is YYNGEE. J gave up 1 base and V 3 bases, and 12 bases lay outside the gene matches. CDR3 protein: CASSAGGVGQGSYEQYF. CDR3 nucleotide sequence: TGTGCCAGCAGCGCCGGTGGGGTCGGACAGGGATCCTACGAGCAGTACTTC.

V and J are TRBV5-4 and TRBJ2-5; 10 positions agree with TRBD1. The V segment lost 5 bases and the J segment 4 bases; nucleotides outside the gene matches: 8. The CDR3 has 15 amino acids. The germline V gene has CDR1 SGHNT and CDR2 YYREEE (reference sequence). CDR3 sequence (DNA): TGTGCCAGCAGATCCGACAGGGGGCGCGGAGAGACCCAGTACTTC. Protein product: CASRSDRGRGETQYF.

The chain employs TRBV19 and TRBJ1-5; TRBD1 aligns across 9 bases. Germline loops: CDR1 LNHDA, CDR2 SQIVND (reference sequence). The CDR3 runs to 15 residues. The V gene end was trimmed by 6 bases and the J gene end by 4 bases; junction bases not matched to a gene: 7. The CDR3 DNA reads TGTGCCAGTAGGGGGGACAGGGCCCTAAATCAGCCCCAGCATTTT. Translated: CASRGDRALNQPQHF. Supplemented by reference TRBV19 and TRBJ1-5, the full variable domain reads DGGITQSPKYLFRKEGQNVTLSCEQNLNHDAMYWYRQDPGQGLRLIYYSQIVNDFQKGDIAEGYSVSREKKESFPLTVTSAQKNPTAFYLCASRGDRALNQPQHFGDGTRLSIL.

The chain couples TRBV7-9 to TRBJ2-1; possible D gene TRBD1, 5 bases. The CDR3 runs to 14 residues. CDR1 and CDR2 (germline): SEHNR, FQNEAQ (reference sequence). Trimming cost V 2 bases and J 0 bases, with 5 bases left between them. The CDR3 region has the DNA TGTGCCAGCAGCTTAAGGGGCTCCTACAATGAGCAGTTCTTC. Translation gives CASSLRGSYNEQFF.